This entry concerns a single T cell receptor (beta chain). The antigen remains unidentified. The library targeted TCRbeta and was prepared with unique molecular identifiers. TCRdb re-called the PCR reads through MiXCR, storing one row per CDR3 protein. The profile covers approximately 1,000,000 distinct CDR3 sequences, with roughly 29% appearing a single time and under 30% taken by the ten largest. The germline V gene encodes CDR1 SGDLS and CDR2 YYNGEE. The V end was cut by 0 bases, the J end by 0 bases, with 6 bases between. The CDR3 has 14 residues. These data are taken from a study of T-cell reconstitution after alpha-beta-depleted transplantation in children. Whole-study results and caveats: There were reportedly several hundred expanded graft clones from which alpha-beta T cells came about two months after transplant. Day-60 TCRbeta diversity that was high in some patients was derived from surviving recipient T cells and thymic progenitors. T-cell numbers and diversity one year post-transplant derived largely from freshly generated T cells.

The source is a boy younger than two who had a stem cell transplant for SCID, so the T cells may come from the graft donor. The chain employs TRBV9 and TRBJ2-5; a weak D match, TRBD2 (5 bases). Sequencing used PBMCs, mostly from graft donor cells, obtained 360 days after TCRalphabeta/CD19-depleted stem cell transplant. Here the CDR3 reads CASSVGGYQETQYF. CDR3 DNA sequence: TGTGCCAGCAGCGTAGGAGGGTACCAAGAGACCCAGTACTTC.